The subject of this entry is one T cell receptor (beta chain). Its antigen is still unknown. Use of 60 Vbeta and 13 Jbeta primers characterized the PCR. Data came from immunoSEQ multiplex PCR; TCRdb stores just in-frame clones and leaves some out. The sample records under 300,000 clones, approximately 81% being singletons. This sample is part of a study of cytomegalovirus exposure and HLA in healthy donors. Overall study findings and caveats: Follow-up analysis seemed to connect common viral pathogens with several of the most significant clusters identified. Later examination showed HLA-associated TCR beta chains had greater clonal expansion than equally common others.

V was trimmed by 7 bases and J by 2 bases, leaving 8 bases between them. Germline V lookup: CDR1 DFQATT, CDR2 SNEGSKA (reference sequence). This CDR3 is 11 amino acids long. Input material: PBMCs. This sequence originates from a woman in her sixties or seventies in good health and CMV-seropositive. The chain recombines TRBV20-1 with TRBJ2-5, with no clear D. Here the CDR3 reads CSGLHQETQYF. The CDR3, as DNA: TGCAGTGGACTGCATCAAGAGACCCAGTACTTC.